A single sample is the source of the 16 T cell receptor beta chains below, sequenced in a study of T-cell memory formation after mild COVID-19. TCRdb called the 5' RACE reads again in MiXCR, with one record for every CDR3 protein. The data contain fewer than 300,000 distinct CDR3 sequences, about a sixth of them singletons. Source material: PBMCs or a T cell subset sorted from them (not recorded which). Receptors originate from a man younger than 30 who had mild COVID-19 (a few samples of this study predate the infection). Cell type and time point are not known.

The V gene is TRBV7-9, the J gene TRBJ2-1; TRBD2 agrees at 11 bases. Per germline, CDR1 SEHNR and CDR2 FQNEAQ (reference sequence). The CDR3 extends over 14 amino acids. The J segment lost 10 bases and the V segment lost 5 bases, leaving 7 bases of the junction unmatched. CDR3: CASSLAGTSGEQFF. CDR3 nucleotide sequence: TGTGCCAGCAGCCTGGCGGGGACTAGCGGCGAGCAGTTCTTC.

This clonotype showed up many times. V gene TRBV30 combines with J gene TRBJ2-5; TRBD2 aligns across 8 bases. This CDR3 has 15 residues. V was pared by 8 bases and J by 4 bases, with 15 bases of the junction left unmatched. Germline V gives CDR1 GTSNPN, CDR2 SVGIG (reference sequence). The CDR3 DNA sequence: TGTGCCCGGAAGGGAGGCGGGGGGCGAACAGAGACCCAGTACTTC. This gives the protein CARKGGGGRTETQYF.

This clonotype came up a few times. DNA of the CDR3: TGCGCCAGCAGTTCGCTGGGGGGCAATGAGCAGTTCTTC. Protein: CASSSLGGNEQFF. This chain links TRBV5-1 with TRBJ2-1; possibly TRBD2 for D (6 bases). V was trimmed by 5 bases and J by 6 bases, leaving 12 bases between them. Germline lookup yields CDR1 SGHRS and CDR2 YFSETQ. The CDR3 has 13 amino acids.

This clonotype showed up just a few times. The rearrangement uses TRBV20-1 and TRBJ2-1; 7 positions agree with TRBD2. V shed 5 bases and J 5 bases; nucleotides not matched to a gene: 3. Germline lookup yields CDR1 DFQATT and CDR2 SNEGSKA (reference sequence). The CDR3 contains 12 residues. The CDR3 protein is CSAVAGHNEQFF. The CDR3 DNA is TGCAGTGCTGTAGCGGGTCACAATGAGCAGTTCTTC.

This clonotype appeared a few times. The chain couples TRBV6-2 or TRBV6-3 to TRBJ1-5; TRBD1 agrees at 7 bases. Per germline, CDR1 MNHEY and CDR2 SVGEGT. Trimming at V came to 5 bases and at J to 7 bases, leaving 5 bases not matched to a gene. The length of the CDR3 is 13 residues. The CDR3 coding sequence is TGTGCCAGCAGTGACAGGGTCCACCAGCCCCAGCATTTT. Protein sequence: CASSDRVHQPQHF.

V is TRBV7-9 and J is TRBJ1-1; D is perhaps TRBD1 (5 bases). This CDR3 has 14 residues. The V end lost 6 bases, the J end lost 1 base, and 12 bases lay between the germline ends. Germline V gene data show CDR1 as SEHNR and CDR2 as FQNEAQ (reference sequence). The CDR3 DNA is TGTGCCAGCAGACCCGGGACGGCGAACACTGAAGCTTTCTTT. It codes for CASRPGTANTEAFF.

In this sample, this clonotype turned up many times. V usage is TRBV12-3 or TRBV12-4 and J usage is TRBJ2-1; the match to TRBD1 covers 10 bases. Losses at the gene ends were 6 bases for V and 9 bases for J; bases not matched to a gene: 2. The CDR3 has 12 residues. DNA of the CDR3: TGTGCCAGCAGAAGGACAGGGGGTGAGCAGTTCTTC. Protein product: CASRRTGGEQFF.

This clonotype occurred a few times. The rearrangement uses TRBV20-1 and TRBJ2-3, with D perhaps TRBD1 or TRBD2 (6 bases each). CDR1 and CDR2 from the germline V gene are DFQATT and SNEGSKA (reference sequence). V was cut by 7 bases and J by 5 bases, with 19 bases left in between. The CDR3 runs 14 residues. The CDR3, as DNA: TGCAGTGTCCCGTACGGGGGCCGGAAAGATACGCAGTATTTT. It codes for CSVPYGGRKDTQYF.

The table lists this clonotype with a few counts. V is TRBV7-2 and J is TRBJ1-4; the D is unclear. The V end was cut by 4 bases, the J end by 0 bases, with 12 bases between. CDR1 SGHTA and CDR2 FQGNSA come from the germline V gene. The CDR3 is 16 residues long. This chain's CDR3 is CASSYRVLATNEKLFF. Written as DNA, the CDR3 is TGTGCCAGCAGCTATCGGGTGCTTGCAACTAATGAAAAACTGTTTTTT.

This chain joins TRBV4-1 and TRBJ1-4, with D uncertain. The CDR3 is 15 residues long. The germline V gene encodes CDR1 MGHRA and CDR2 YSYEKL. V dropped 4 bases and J dropped 7 bases, with 16 bases sitting between them. In DNA form, the CDR3 reads TGCGCCAGCAGCCGCCTCCGGGAGGGAAGTGAAAAACTGTTTTTT. Translating gives CASSRLREGSEKLFF.

The chain uses TRBV5-1 and TRBJ2-3; 7 nucleotides line up with TRBD2. V lost 4 bases and J lost 0; bases outside the gene matches: 11. The V gene's germline CDR1 is SGHRS and CDR2 YFSETQ. CDR3 length: 17 amino acids. Here the CDR3 reads CASSPVGSGASTDTQYF. The CDR3 DNA sequence: TGCGCCAGCAGCCCTGTGGGAAGCGGGGCTAGCACAGATACGCAGTATTTT.

The chain employs TRBV4-1 and TRBJ2-7; TRBD2 matches 11 bases. The germline gives CDR1 MGHRA, CDR2 YSYEKL. The CDR3 is 17 residues long. J lost 0 bases, V lost 6 bases, and 10 bases had no gene match. The CDR3 DNA sequence: TGCGCCAGCAGTCAATCGGGGACTAGCGGAAGCTCCTACGAGCAGTACTTC. Translated, it gives CASSQSGTSGSSYEQYF.

The J gene is TRBJ2-5, the V gene TRBV5-1; 7 nucleotides match TRBD2. With 3 bases clipped from V and 3 bases from J, the junction kept 8 bases outside the gene matches. The CDR3 spans 15 residues. In germline, CDR1 is SGHRS, CDR2 YFSETQ. The CDR3 region is CASSWEGRSEETQYF. The CDR3 DNA reads as TGCGCCAGCAGCTGGGAGGGGAGGAGTGAAGAGACCCAGTACTTC.

V is TRBV15 and J is TRBJ1-6; D uncertain. Trimming took 1 base from V and 7 from J, leaving 2 bases between them. The CDR3 sequence is 12 residues long. Germline V lookup: CDR1 LNHNV, CDR2 YYDKDF (reference sequence). CDR3 residues: CATSRANSPLHF. The CDR3 nucleotides read TGTGCCACCAGCAGAGCAAATTCACCCCTCCACTTT.

This clonotype was picked up a small number of times. The V call is TRBV15, the J call TRBJ2-2; 10 bases are shared with TRBD2. Germline V gene sequence: CDR1 LNHNV, CDR2 YYDKDF (reference sequence). This CDR3 is 14 amino acids long. The ends lost 9 bases at V and 1 base at J; junction bases unmatched: 2. CDR3 coding DNA: TGTGCCACAAGACTAGCGGGGAACACCGGGGAGCTGTTTTTT. As protein: CATRLAGNTGELFF.

This rearrangement joins TRBV19 to TRBJ2-2, with D perhaps TRBD2 (5 bases). The CDR3 is made up of 14 amino acids. The germline V gene has CDR1 LNHDA and CDR2 SQIVND (reference sequence). Trimming removed 7 bases at V and 0 bases at J, with 9 bases between. The CDR3 DNA reads as TGTGCCAGTATCGGGGAGACGAACACCGGGGAGCTGTTTTTT. Residues: CASIGETNTGELFF. The variable domain in full, with the rest retrieved from reference TRBV19 and TRBJ2-2, is DGGITQSPKYLFRKEGQNVTLSCEQNLNHDAMYWYRQDPGQGLRLIYYSQIVNDFQKGDIAEGYSVSREKKESFPLTVTSAQKNPTAFYLCASIGETNTGELFFGEGSRLTVL.